Shown below are 13 T cell receptor beta chains from a single sample sequenced in a study of cytotoxic CD8 clonotypes in ibrutinib-treated CLL. Assay used: immunoSEQ multiplex PCR; TCRdb lists only in-frame clones, some missing. This sample has fewer than 400,000 clones, with about 64% found just once. The sequencing here drew on PBMCs, taken after 36 months of ibrutinib treatment. Receptors originate from a human donor with chronic lymphocytic leukemia.

The rearrangement links TRBV14 to TRBJ2-6, with D possibly TRBD1 on 5 matching bases. Germline CDR1 reads SGHDN; CDR2 reads FVKESK. The length of the CDR3 is 15 residues. V was pared by 4 bases and J by 2 bases, with 9 bases between. The CDR3 here is CASSLAGTGANVLTF. The CDR3 nucleotides read TGTGCCAGCAGCCTCGCAGGGACTGGGGCCAACGTCCTGACTTTC.

This clone was seen more than once but under ten times. The chain uses TRBV18 and TRBJ1-3; D not certain. The CDR3 contains 16 residues. Trimming removed 5 bases at V and 2 bases at J, with 16 bases between. Germline V gene lookup returns CDR1 KGHSH and CDR2 LQKENI. CDR3 bases: TGTGCCAGCTCAATTTTTTCCGGTCAGGCTGGAAACACCATATATTTT. This sequence encodes CASSIFSGQAGNTIYF.

This rearrangement joins TRBV7-2 to TRBJ2-3; unclear D gene. V lost 5 bases and J 4 bases, leaving 19 bases between the germline ends. CDR3 length: 16 residues. Germline CDR1 is SGHTA and CDR2 is FQGNSA. The DNA of the CDR3 is TGTGCCAGCAGCGCCGAGGAACCCCTTTTTGCAGATACGCAGTATTTT. Encoded protein: CASSAEEPLFADTQYF. Full variable domain (remainder filled in from reference TRBV7-2 and TRBJ2-3): GAGVSQSPSNKVTEKGKDVELRCDPISGHTALYWYRQSLGQGLEFLIYFQGNSAPDKSGLPSDRFSAERTGGSVSTLTIQRTQQEDSAVYLCASSAEEPLFADTQYFGPGTRLTVL.

This sequence joins TRBV9 and TRBJ2-7; D perhaps matches TRBD1 (6 bases). The CDR3 has 13 residues. V lost 3 bases, J lost 2 bases, and 9 bases lay in between. Germline lookup yields CDR1 SGDLS and CDR2 YYNGEE. The CDR3 loop is CASSETGAYEQYF. The CDR3 DNA sequence: TGTGCCAGCAGCGAGACAGGTGCCTACGAGCAGTACTTC.

The chain links TRBV4-1 to TRBJ2-3; D possibly corresponds to TRBD1 (5 bases). The CDR3 consists of 14 residues. Per the germline V gene, CDR1 is MGHRA and CDR2 is YSYEKL. Trimming took 4 bases from V and 5 from J, leaving 13 bases between them. CDR3 nucleotide sequence: TGCGCCAGCAGCCCCCCAGGGTCCGAAGATACGCAGTATTTT. It is translated as CASSPPGSEDTQYF.

This chain links TRBV7-2 with TRBJ2-7; TRBD1 is a possible D gene (6 bases). V was clipped by 1 base and J by 5 bases, with 12 bases between them. The CDR3 sequence is 14 residues long. Germline V gene sequence: CDR1 SGHTA, CDR2 FQGNSA. CDR3 loop: CASSLVGTTDEQYF. CDR3 sequence (DNA): TGTGCCAGCAGCTTAGTAGGGACAACCGACGAGCAGTACTTC.

The rearrangement joins TRBV9 to TRBJ1-4, with 8 positions matching TRBD1. Trimming at V came to 1 base and at J to 8 bases, leaving 13 bases not matched to a gene. Germline CDR1 is SGDLS and CDR2 is YYNGEE. The CDR3 has 17 amino acids. The CDR3 DNA sequence: TGTGCCAGCAGCGTAACCGGGACAGGATCTTTGGGGGAAAAACTGTTTTTT. Protein: CASSVTGTGSLGEKLFF.

The DNA for the CDR3 is TGTGCCACCAGCGCGGGGGGGTACAATGAGCAGTTCTTC. Translated, it gives CATSAGGYNEQFF. The chain employs TRBV15 and TRBJ2-1, with 9 nucleotides matching TRBD2. With 5 bases clipped from V and 4 bases from J, the junction kept 0 bases outside the gene matches. Germline assignment: CDR1 LNHNV and CDR2 YYDKDF (reference sequence). The CDR3 extends over 13 amino acids.

The chain couples TRBV29-1 to TRBJ1-2; D call uncertain. The CDR3 has 15 amino acids. V was pared by 4 bases and J by 2 bases, with 17 bases between. Germline values: CDR1 SQVTM, CDR2 ANQGSEA. CDR3 region: CSVGGHVGFNYGYTF. CDR3 bases: TGCAGCGTTGGTGGGCATGTGGGGTTCAACTATGGCTACACCTTC. Filled out from reference TRBV29-1 and TRBJ1-2, the complete variable domain reads SAVISQKPSRDICQRGTSLTIQCQVDSQVTMMFWYRQQPGQSLTLIATANQGSEATYESGFVIDKFPISRPNLTFSTLTVSNMSPEDSSIYLCSVGGHVGFNYGYTFGSGTRLTVV.

In this sample, this clone turned up once. V usage is TRBV5-1 and J usage is TRBJ2-6, with D perhaps matching TRBD2 (5 bases). CDR1 is SGHRS, CDR2 YFSETQ, per germline. The CDR3 totals 14 residues. V gave up 7 bases and J gave up 2 bases, with 10 bases separating them. CDR3 amino acids: CASGELTGANVLTF. The DNA for the CDR3 is TGCGCCAGCGGGGAGCTCACTGGGGCCAACGTCCTGACTTTC.

This clone has only a few counts. The chain links TRBV7-9 to TRBJ1-2; D is undetermined. CDR1 and CDR2 from the germline V gene are SEHNR and FQNEAQ (reference sequence). Trimming removed 0 bases at V and 2 bases at J, with 13 bases between. This CDR3 contains 16 residues. The CDR3 DNA reads TGTGCCAGCAGCTTAGCGTACGGGTACTCAAACTATGGCTACACCTTC. The encoded protein is CASSLAYGYSNYGYTF.

This clone came up a few times. This CDR3 is also generated by other DNA sequences in the sample. The chain uses TRBV6-5 and TRBJ2-5; D is unclear. V lost 3 bases and J lost 4, with 3 bases in between. The CDR3 runs to 11 residues. In germline, CDR1 is MNHEY, CDR2 SVGAGI. This CDR3 is CASSYRETQYF. CDR3 DNA sequence: TGTGCCAGCAGTTATAGAGAGACCCAGTACTTC.

This clone has a single count. The CDR3 sequence: CASSDQGHPQHF. Here the CDR3 DNA reads TGTGCCAGCAGTGATCAGGGCCATCCCCAGCATTTT. The V gene is TRBV11-2, the J gene TRBJ1-5; a weak D match, TRBD1 (5 bases). Germline V lookup: CDR1 SGHAT, CDR2 FQNNGV. V was clipped by 6 bases and J by 10 bases, with 13 bases between them. The length of the CDR3 is 12 residues. Full variable domain (missing parts from reference TRBV11-2 and TRBJ1-5): EAGVAQSPRYKIIEKRQSVAFWCNPISGHATLYWYQQILGQGPKLLIQFQNNGVVDDSQLPKDRFSAERLKGVDSTLKIQPAKLEDSAVYLCASSDQGHPQHFGDGTRLSIL.